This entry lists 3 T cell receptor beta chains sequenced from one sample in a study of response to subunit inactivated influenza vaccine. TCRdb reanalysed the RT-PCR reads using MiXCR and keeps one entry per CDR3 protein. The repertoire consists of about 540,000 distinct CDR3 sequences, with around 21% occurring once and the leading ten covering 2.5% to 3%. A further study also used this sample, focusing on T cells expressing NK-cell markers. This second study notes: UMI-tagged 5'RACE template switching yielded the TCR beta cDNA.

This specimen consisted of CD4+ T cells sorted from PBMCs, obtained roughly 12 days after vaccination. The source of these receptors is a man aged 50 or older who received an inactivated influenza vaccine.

The CDR3 sequence is CASSPSTGRINSPLHF. CDR3 DNA sequence: TGTGCCAGCAGTCCCTCAACCGGACGGATTAATTCACCCCTCCACTTT. The J gene is TRBJ1-6, the V gene TRBV6-1; no firm D call. Germline V CDR1 and CDR2: MNHNS, SASEGT. The V gene lost 5 bases and the J gene lost 6 bases, with 17 bases spanning the gap. CDR3 length: 16 residues.

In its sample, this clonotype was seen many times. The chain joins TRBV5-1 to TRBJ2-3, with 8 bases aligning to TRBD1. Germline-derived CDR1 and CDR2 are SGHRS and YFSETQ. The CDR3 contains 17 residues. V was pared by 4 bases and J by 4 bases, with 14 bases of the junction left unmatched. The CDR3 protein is CASSPRMTGVFADTQYF. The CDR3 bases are TGCGCCAGCAGCCCAAGAATGACAGGGGTGTTTGCAGATACGCAGTATTTT.

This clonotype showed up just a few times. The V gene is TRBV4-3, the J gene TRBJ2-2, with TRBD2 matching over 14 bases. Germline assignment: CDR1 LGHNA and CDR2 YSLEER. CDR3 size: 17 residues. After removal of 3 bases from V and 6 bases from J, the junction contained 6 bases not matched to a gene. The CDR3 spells CASSQGGLAGAPGELFF. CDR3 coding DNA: TGCGCCAGCAGCCAGGGGGGACTAGCGGGAGCCCCCGGGGAGCTGTTTTTT.